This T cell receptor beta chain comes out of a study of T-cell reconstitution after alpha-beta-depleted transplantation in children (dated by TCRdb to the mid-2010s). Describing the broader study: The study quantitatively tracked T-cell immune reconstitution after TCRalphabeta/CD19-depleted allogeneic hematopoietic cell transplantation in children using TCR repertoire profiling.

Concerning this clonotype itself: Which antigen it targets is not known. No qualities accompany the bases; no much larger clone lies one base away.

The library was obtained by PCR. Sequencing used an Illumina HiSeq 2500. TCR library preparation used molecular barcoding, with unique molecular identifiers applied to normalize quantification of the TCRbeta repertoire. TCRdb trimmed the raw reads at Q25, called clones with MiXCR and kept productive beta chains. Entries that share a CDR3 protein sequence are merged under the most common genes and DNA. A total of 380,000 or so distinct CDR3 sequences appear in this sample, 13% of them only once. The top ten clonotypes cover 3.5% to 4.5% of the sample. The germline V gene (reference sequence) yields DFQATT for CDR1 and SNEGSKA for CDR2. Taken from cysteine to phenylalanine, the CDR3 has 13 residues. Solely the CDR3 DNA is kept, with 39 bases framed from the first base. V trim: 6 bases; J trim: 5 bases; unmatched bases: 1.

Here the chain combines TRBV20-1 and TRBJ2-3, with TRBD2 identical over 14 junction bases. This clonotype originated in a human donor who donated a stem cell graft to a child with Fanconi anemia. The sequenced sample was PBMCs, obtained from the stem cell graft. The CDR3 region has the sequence CSAGLAGGDTQYF. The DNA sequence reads TGCAGTGCCGGACTAGCGGGGGGAGATACGCAGTATTTT.